Following are 30 T cell receptor beta chains from one sample sequenced in a study of cytomegalovirus exposure and HLA in healthy donors. PCR amplification relied on 60 Vbeta primers (plus 13 Jbeta primers). Only in-frame clones appear in the TCRdb table, and some are missing; sequencing was by immunoSEQ multiplex PCR. The sample records about 140,000 clones, 75% to 85% being singletons. Specimen: PBMCs. Receptor source: a female donor in good health and CMV-seronegative.

The J gene is TRBJ2-6, the V gene TRBV28, with D unresolved. V gave up 8 bases and J gave up 0 bases, with 5 bases separating them. This CDR3 is built from 13 residues. The germline CDR1 and CDR2 sequences are MDHEN and SYDVKM. The CDR3 region has the DNA TGTGCCAGCTTAGCCTCTGGGGCCAACGTCCTGACTTTC. As protein: CASLASGANVLTF.

The chain combines TRBV7-2 with TRBJ1-2, with TRBD1 as a possible D gene (5 bases). Germline lookup yields CDR1 SGHTA and CDR2 FQGNSA. The CDR3 has 14 amino acids. V was clipped by 2 bases and J by 5 bases, with 12 bases between them. The CDR3 region has the DNA TGTGCCAGCAGCTTATGGGGGGTTAGGTATGGCTACACCTTC. The encoded protein is CASSLWGVRYGYTF. Full variable domain (missing parts from reference TRBV7-2 and TRBJ1-2): GAGVSQSPSNKVTEKGKDVELRCDPISGHTALYWYRQSLGQGLEFLIYFQGNSAPDKSGLPSDRFSAERTGGSVSTLTIQRTQQEDSAVYLCASSLWGVRYGYTFGSGTRLTVV.

The CDR3, as DNA: TGTGCCAGCAGCCCTGGGACTAGCGGATTGAGCTCCTACGAGCAGTACTTC. This codes for CASSPGTSGLSSYEQYF. J is TRBJ2-7 and V is TRBV9; TRBD2 matches 11 bases. This CDR3 region has 17 residues. V trimming: 4 bases; J trimming: 0 bases; junction bases outside the gene matches: 9. Germline CDR1 and CDR2: SGDLS and YYNGEE.

This clone was found a few times. The rearrangement uses TRBV7-2 and TRBJ1-4; 7 bases agree with TRBD1. After removal of 2 bases from V and 7 bases from J, the junction contained 7 bases not matched to a gene. The germline V gene encodes CDR1 SGHTA and CDR2 FQGNSA. This CDR3 region has 15 residues. The CDR3 reads CASSLYDRVGEKLFF. CDR3 coding DNA: TGTGCCAGCAGCTTATACGACAGGGTGGGTGAAAAACTGTTTTTT.

The V call is TRBV11-2, the J call TRBJ1-1, with TRBD1 matching over 9 bases. Germline-derived CDR1 and CDR2 are SGHAT and FQNNGV. The CDR3 extends over 14 amino acids. V gave up 4 bases and J gave up 5 bases; unmatched junction bases: 5. DNA of the CDR3: TGTGCCAGCAGCTGGTACAGGGGGCCTACTGAAGCTTTCTTT. It specifies CASSWYRGPTEAFF. Supplemented by reference TRBV11-2 and TRBJ1-1, the full variable domain reads EAGVAQSPRYKIIEKRQSVAFWCNPISGHATLYWYQQILGQGPKLLIQFQNNGVVDDSQLPKDRFSAERLKGVDSTLKIQPAKLEDSAVYLCASSWYRGPTEAFFGQGTRLTVV.

This chain connects TRBV27 to TRBJ2-1; D is possibly TRBD2 (5 bases). CDR1 is MNHEY, CDR2 SMNVEV, per germline (reference sequence). Trimming stripped 6 bases from V and 0 bases from J, with 12 bases between. This CDR3 contains 15 residues. CDR3 sequence reads: CASRSKGSSYNEQFF. CDR3 DNA sequence: TGTGCCAGCAGATCCAAAGGGAGCTCCTACAATGAGCAGTTCTTC.

The CDR3 sequence is CASSEARGGQYNEQFF. The CDR3 DNA reads as TGTGCCAGCAGTGAAGCGCGGGGGGGACAATACAATGAGCAGTTCTTC. The chain couples TRBV2 to TRBJ2-1; 9 bases are shared with TRBD2. The V segment lost 0 bases and the J segment 4 bases; nucleotides outside the gene matches: 4. Germline assignment: CDR1 SNHLY and CDR2 FYNNEI. The CDR3 is made up of 16 amino acids.

The chain carries TRBV10-3 and TRBJ2-1; 15 bases fit TRBD2. The V gene end was trimmed by 3 bases and the J gene end by 6 bases; junction bases not matched to a gene: 3. The V gene's germline CDR1 is ENHRY and CDR2 SYGVKD. This CDR3 contains 16 residues. CDR3 region: CAISDLGLAGGNEQFF. DNA of the CDR3: TGTGCCATCAGTGACTTGGGACTAGCGGGAGGCAATGAGCAGTTCTTC.

The rearrangement joins TRBV30 to TRBJ2-1; 9 nucleotides agree with TRBD1. V trimming: 2 bases; J trimming: 6 bases; junction bases outside the gene matches: 8. The CDR3 runs 15 residues. Looked up from germline, CDR1 is GTSNPN and CDR2 is SVGIG (reference sequence). CDR3 nucleotide sequence: TGTGCCTGGAGTTCCGGGACAGGGTGGGCCAATGAGCAGTTCTTC. Translated, it gives CAWSSGTGWANEQFF.

The V call is TRBV11-2, the J call TRBJ1-4; 8 positions agree with TRBD1. The CDR3 spans 15 residues. After removal of 5 bases from V and 8 bases from J, the junction contained 10 bases not matched to a gene. Germline V gives CDR1 SGHAT, CDR2 FQNNGV. The CDR3 loop reads CASSGLRGRREKLFF. As DNA, the CDR3 is TGTGCCAGCAGCGGACTCAGGGGGCGACGAGAAAAACTGTTTTTT. The full variable domain, with the rest looked up from reference TRBV11-2 and TRBJ1-4, is EAGVAQSPRYKIIEKRQSVAFWCNPISGHATLYWYQQILGQGPKLLIQFQNNGVVDDSQLPKDRFSAERLKGVDSTLKIQPAKLEDSAVYLCASSGLRGRREKLFFGSGTQLSVL.

CDR3 loop: CATSEGAQETQYF. The CDR3 nucleotides are TGTGCCACCAGCGAGGGGGCTCAAGAGACCCAGTACTTC. The chain couples TRBV15 to TRBJ2-5; 7 bases align to TRBD1. Per germline, CDR1 LNHNV and CDR2 YYDKDF (reference sequence). Unmatched junction bases numbered 2, after V lost 5 bases and J lost 2 bases. This CDR3 has 13 residues.

This chain uses TRBV7-2 with TRBJ2-1, with D tentatively TRBD2 (6 bases). V dropped 2 bases and J dropped 4 bases, with 21 bases sitting between them. The CDR3 loop spans 18 amino acids. Germline-derived CDR1 and CDR2 are SGHTA and FQGNSA. CDR3 region: CASSLKGGNLLWYNEQFF. In nucleotides, the CDR3 is TGTGCCAGCAGCTTAAAGGGCGGGAACCTTTTGTGGTACAATGAGCAGTTCTTC.

The chain combines TRBV6-1 with TRBJ1-5; D remains unclear. Trimming stripped 5 bases from V and 6 bases from J, with 8 bases between. CDR1 is MNHNS, CDR2 SASEGT, per germline. The CDR3 spans 12 residues. The CDR3 loop is CASSSGIQPQHF. The DNA of the CDR3 is TGTGCCAGCAGTTCGGGGATTCAGCCCCAGCATTTT.

This sequence joins TRBV4-1 and TRBJ2-7; the match to TRBD2 covers 13 bases. The ends lost 4 bases at V and 2 bases at J; junction bases unmatched: 5. The CDR3 covers 16 residues. CDR1 is MGHRA, CDR2 YSYEKL, per germline. For the CDR3, the DNA is TGCGCCAGCAGCCTTCGGACTAGCGGGAGAACCTACGAGCAGTACTTC. Translating it yields CASSLRTSGRTYEQYF.

The chain combines TRBV30 with TRBJ1-2; no definite D call. Trimming pared 2 bases from V and 8 bases from J, leaving 18 bases between. The CDR3 is 14 amino acids. Germline V gene data show CDR1 as GTSNPN and CDR2 as SVGIG (reference sequence). The CDR3 bases are TGTGCCTGGAGTCCAGGACTGCGAGCTGTCGGCTACACCTTC. Its translation is CAWSPGLRAVGYTF.

The chain recombines TRBV30 with TRBJ2-3; tentative D call: TRBD2 (6 bases). Germline CDR1 is GTSNPN and CDR2 is SVGIG (reference sequence). The length of the CDR3 is 15 residues. Trimming took 1 base from V and 3 from J, leaving 14 bases between them. CDR3 residues: CAWSGAGPLTDTQYF. Here the CDR3 DNA reads TGTGCCTGGAGTGGGGCGGGACCACTTACAGATACGCAGTATTTT.

This clone was seen just once. This chain joins TRBV7-8 and TRBJ2-5, with D unresolved. The DNA end is a closer match to TRBJ2-7, so the J assignment may be wrong. The CDR3 runs 13 residues. The germline gives CDR1 SGHVS, CDR2 FQNEAQ. CDR3 coding DNA: TGTGCCAGCAGCCCGTTGACAACCTACGAGCAGTACTTC. Amino acid sequence: CASSPLTTYEQYF.

The chain employs TRBV7-9 and TRBJ2-5; D may be TRBD1 (6 bases). There are 15 residues in the CDR3. Germline CDR1 reads SEHNR; CDR2 reads FQNEAQ (reference sequence). V was pared by 5 bases and J by 0 bases, with 13 bases between. The CDR3 region is CASSNQGLYQETQYF. In nucleotides, the CDR3 is TGTGCCAGCAGCAACCAGGGGTTGTACCAAGAGACCCAGTACTTC.

V gene TRBV6-1 combines with J gene TRBJ2-5; the D is unclear. The ends were cut back, 7 bases at V and 3 bases at J, with 12 bases in the middle. Germline CDR1 is MNHNS and CDR2 is SASEGT. CDR3 size: 13 residues. The CDR3 DNA reads as TGTGCCAGCAAGAGTATCCCAAAAGAGACCCAGTACTTC. Its protein product is CASKSIPKETQYF.

V and J are TRBV11-2 and TRBJ2-7; maybe TRBD2 (6 bases). The CDR3 spans 13 residues. Germline CDR1 reads SGHAT; CDR2 reads FQNNGV. Trimming removed 4 bases from V and 7 bases from J, with 14 bases in between. CDR3 loop: CASSSPRAGEQYF. The CDR3 nucleotides read TGTGCCAGCAGCTCCCCCCGGGCGGGAGAGCAGTACTTC.

V usage is TRBV10-1 and J usage is TRBJ2-7, with 14 bases lining up with TRBD2. The CDR3 is 17 amino acids. Germline CDR1 reads WNHNN; CDR2 reads SYGVQD (reference sequence). V lost 6 bases and J lost 4; bases outside the gene matches: 11. In DNA, the CDR3 is TGCGCCAGCAGCCTCGGGACTAGCGGGAGTGCTGGATACGAGCAGTACTTC. Protein product: CASSLGTSGSAGYEQYF.

This sequence joins TRBV18 and TRBJ2-2, with 10 nucleotides matching TRBD1. After removal of 2 bases from V and 3 bases from J, the junction contained 0 bases not matched to a gene. The CDR3 is 15 residues long. Germline V lookup: CDR1 KGHSH, CDR2 LQKENI. For the CDR3, the DNA is TGTGCCAGCTCACCAGGACAGGGGGACACCGGGGAGCTGTTTTTT. Protein sequence: CASSPGQGDTGELFF.

V gene TRBV30 combines with J gene TRBJ2-1; perhaps TRBD1 as D (5 bases). The V end was cut by 0 bases, the J end by 7 bases, with 13 bases between. Germline assignment: CDR1 GTSNPN and CDR2 SVGIG (reference sequence). The CDR3 has 14 residues. The CDR3 reads CAWSVGQGLNEQFF. The CDR3 DNA reads TGTGCCTGGAGTGTTGGGCAGGGTTTGAATGAGCAGTTCTTC.

The chain links TRBV29-1 to TRBJ1-1; 7 bases align to TRBD1. Looked up from germline, CDR1 is SQVTM and CDR2 is ANQGSEA. The CDR3 is 13 residues long. The CDR3 loop is CTLTGEANTEAFF. CDR3 nucleotides: TGCACCCTTACAGGGGAGGCTAACACTGAAGCTTTCTTT. Complete variable domain (other parts from reference TRBV29-1 and TRBJ1-1): SAVISQKPSRDICQRGTSLTIQCQVDSQVTMMFWYRQQPGQSLTLIATANQGSEATYESGFVIDKFPISRPNLTFSTLTVSNMSPEDSSIYLCTLTGEANTEAFFGQGTRLTVV.

In this sample, this clone turned up a few times. This sample includes further DNA sequences coding for the same CDR3. The chain couples TRBV5-6 to TRBJ1-2; unclear D gene. V was cut by 1 base and J by 2 bases, with 6 bases left in between. This CDR3 contains 13 residues. Germline V gives CDR1 SGHDT, CDR2 YYEEEE. The CDR3 DNA is TGTGCCAGCAGCTTGACAGTGAACTATGGCTACACCTTC. Its protein product is CASSLTVNYGYTF.

J is TRBJ2-6 and V is TRBV5-1; 9 positions match TRBD1. The CDR3 has 17 amino acids. V lost 4 bases to trimming and J lost 1 base; unmatched junction nucleotides: 6. Germline lookup yields CDR1 SGHRS and CDR2 YFSETQ. CDR3 nucleotides: TGCGCCAGCAGCCCCGGGACAGGGATTTCTGGGGCCAACGTCCTGACTTTC. Its translation is CASSPGTGISGANVLTF.

This sequence joins TRBV28 and TRBJ1-4, with D perhaps matching TRBD1 (5 bases). Trimming shortened V by 10 bases and J by 6 bases, and 18 bases separated the two germline ends. CDR1 is MDHEN and CDR2 is SYDVKM in the germline V gene. This CDR3 contains 14 residues. Here the CDR3 reads CATLAPGGYEKLFF. The CDR3 DNA is TGTGCCACACTCGCGCCCGGGGGGTATGAAAAACTGTTTTTT.

This clone was seen only once. The chain combines TRBV7-6 with TRBJ2-6, with 7 bases identical to TRBD1. Trimming took 2 bases from V and 0 from J; bases not matched to a gene: 4. There are 17 residues in the CDR3. Germline loops: CDR1 SGHVS, CDR2 FNYEAQ. The CDR3: CASSLRGHTSGANVLTF. CDR3 coding DNA: TGTGCCAGCAGCTTAAGGGGGCATACCTCTGGGGCCAACGTCCTGACTTTC.

This clone was observed once. The gene calls are TRBV5-4 and TRBJ2-5; D may be TRBD1 (6 bases). The CDR3 consists of 13 residues. The V and J ends lost 1 base and 2 bases respectively, with 6 bases between them. Germline CDR1 SGHNT, CDR2 YYREEE (reference sequence). In DNA form, the CDR3 reads TGTGCCAGCAGCTTGCAGGGGCAAGAGACCCAGTACTTC. Protein sequence: CASSLQGQETQYF.

V usage is TRBV7-9 and J usage is TRBJ2-2; 11 nucleotides line up with TRBD2. The V gene end was trimmed by 5 bases and the J gene end by 1 base; junction bases not matched to a gene: 0. Germline loops: CDR1 SEHNR, CDR2 FQNEAQ (reference sequence). The CDR3 extends over 15 amino acids. CDR3: CASSGLAGNTGELFF. CDR3 in DNA: TGTGCCAGCAGCGGACTAGCGGGGAACACCGGGGAGCTGTTTTTT.